The next 30 T cell receptor beta chains were all read from a single sample in a study of T-cell reconstitution after alpha-beta-depleted transplantation in children. Unique molecular identifiers were incorporated when the TCRbeta library was constructed. MiXCR was run by TCRdb on the PCR reads, yielding one entry per CDR3 protein. The sample consists of about 980,000 distinct CDR3 sequences, about 30% of them appearing once. This specimen consisted of PBMCs, mostly from graft donor cells, obtained 360 days after TCRalphabeta/CD19-depleted stem cell transplant. The receptors come from a boy in the first two years of life who had a stem cell transplant for SCID, so the T cells may come from the graft donor.

The chain uses TRBV20-1 and TRBJ2-1, with 12 bases fitting TRBD2. With V trimmed by 1 base and J by 10 bases, 5 bases remained unmatched. The CDR3 contains 14 residues. The germline V gene encodes CDR1 DFQATT and CDR2 SNEGSKA (reference sequence). CDR3 sequence (DNA): TGCAGTGCTAGAGGCCTAACTAGCGGGGGGGAGCAGTTCTTC. It encodes CSARGLTSGGEQFF.

V and J are TRBV12-3 or TRBV12-4 and TRBJ2-4; 9 bases are a match to TRBD1. The CDR3 is made up of 17 amino acids. The V gene end was trimmed by 1 base and the J gene end by 1 base; junction bases not matched to a gene: 5. CDR3 amino acids: CASSLEGTGRAKNIQYF. The CDR3 nucleotides read TGTGCCAGCAGTTTAGAAGGGACAGGGCGCGCCAAAAACATTCAGTACTTC.

This clonotype was picked up a small number of times. This chain links TRBV20-1 with TRBJ2-7; a weak D match, TRBD1 (5 bases). The CDR3 spans 13 residues. The germline CDR1 and CDR2 sequences are DFQATT and SNEGSKA (reference sequence). V was cut by 6 bases and J by 0 bases, with 12 bases left in between. CDR3: CSAPDTYSYEQYF. CDR3 DNA sequence: TGCAGTGCCCCGGACACCTACTCCTACGAGCAGTACTTC.

The chain has TRBV24-1 and TRBJ2-1; D is perhaps TRBD1 or TRBD2 (5 bases each). Germline loops: CDR1 KGHDR, CDR2 SFDVKD. This CDR3 spans 14 amino acids. The V gene lost 0 bases and the J gene lost 6 bases, with 8 bases spanning the gap. The CDR3 protein is CATSDLRDRNEQFF. CDR3 nucleotides: TGTGCCACCAGTGATTTGCGGGACCGCAATGAGCAGTTCTTC.

The DNA for the CDR3 is TGTGCCAGCTCACCACAACGGGCGGGGAGGTGGCAAGAGACCCAGTACTTC. This sequence encodes CASSPQRAGRWQETQYF. The J gene is TRBJ2-5, the V gene TRBV18; D might be TRBD2 (6 bases). This CDR3 has 17 amino acids. The V gene lost 1 base and the J gene lost 2 bases, with 17 bases spanning the gap. From germline, CDR1 is KGHSH and CDR2 LQKENI.

This clonotype has a handful of counts. The V call is TRBV2, the J call TRBJ2-5, with D possibly TRBD2 on 6 matching bases. This CDR3 is 13 amino acids long. V gave up 8 bases and J gave up 4 bases, with 14 bases separating them. Germline V gives CDR1 SNHLY, CDR2 FYNNEI. The DNA of the CDR3 is TGTGCCAGCGGAGGGAACCCAGGAGAGACCCAGTACTTC. Residues: CASGGNPGETQYF. The full variable domain, rest sourced from reference TRBV2 and TRBJ2-5, is EPEVTQTPSHQVTQMGQEVILRCVPISNHLYFYWYRQILGQKVEFLVSFYNNEISEKSEIFDDQFSVERPDGSNFTLKIRSTKLEDSAMYFCASGGNPGETQYFGPGTRLLVL.

The chain combines TRBV7-6 with TRBJ1-1, with TRBD1 as a possible D gene (5 bases). This CDR3 region has 14 residues. Trimming cost V 5 bases and J 3 bases, with 13 bases left between them. Germline-derived CDR1 and CDR2 are SGHVS and FNYEAQ. For the CDR3, the DNA is TGTGCCAGCAGCCCCAAGGGACGGGACACTGAAGCTTTCTTT. Amino acids: CASSPKGRDTEAFF.

This clonotype came up a few times. V usage is TRBV5-8 and J usage is TRBJ2-3; TRBD2 agrees at 12 bases. The germline gives CDR1 SGHTS, CDR2 YDEGEE. The CDR3 is 16 residues long. The junction had 7 bases not matched to a gene; V was cut back by 3 bases and J by 5 bases. DNA for the CDR3: TGTGCCAGCAGCTCACTAGCGGGGGGCCGAGGAGATACGCAGTATTTT. As protein: CASSSLAGGRGDTQYF.

V gene TRBV5-1 combines with J gene TRBJ2-3; possibly TRBD1 or TRBD2 for D (5 bases each). Germline V lookup: CDR1 SGHRS, CDR2 YFSETQ. The CDR3 runs to 16 residues. V was pared by 2 bases and J by 2 bases, with 15 bases between. DNA for the CDR3: TGCGCCAGCAGCTTTGATGACAGACTATACACAGATACGCAGTATTTT. Protein product: CASSFDDRLYTDTQYF.

This clonotype was seen only a few times. The chain couples TRBV10-3 to TRBJ2-1; TRBD1 might be the D (6 bases). Germline CDR1 reads ENHRY; CDR2 reads SYGVKD. This CDR3 comprises 13 residues. V lost 7 bases, J lost 5 bases, and 12 bases lay in between. CDR3 residues: CAITKDSDNEQFF. The CDR3 nucleotides read TGTGCCATCACCAAGGACAGTGACAATGAGCAGTTCTTC.

The chain joins TRBV7-7 to TRBJ2-5; 10 nucleotides line up with TRBD2. The CDR3 covers 16 residues. J gave up 1 base and V 1 base, and 3 bases lay outside the gene matches. The germline gives CDR1 SSHAT, CDR2 FNYEAQ (reference sequence). CDR3: CASSLVPSGGQETQYF. The CDR3 DNA reads TGTGCCAGCAGCTTAGTTCCTAGCGGGGGCCAAGAGACCCAGTACTTC. The full variable domain, rest sourced from reference TRBV7-7 and TRBJ2-5, is GAGVSQSPRYKVTKRGQDVTLRCDPISSHATLYWYQQALGQGPEFLTYFNYEAQPDKSGLPSDRFSAERPEGSISTLTIQRTEQRDSAMYRCASSLVPSGGQETQYFGPGTRLLVL.

Ten or more counts support this clonotype. The rearrangement joins TRBV20-1 to TRBJ2-1, with D hard to call. The germline V and J ends were trimmed by 3 bases and 0 bases, with 9 bases remaining between them. The germline V gene encodes CDR1 DFQATT and CDR2 SNEGSKA (reference sequence). The CDR3 has 14 residues. The CDR3 is CSARDGHSYNEQFF. CDR3 coding DNA: TGCAGTGCTAGGGACGGTCACTCCTACAATGAGCAGTTCTTC.

The table lists this clonotype with many counts. The DNA for the CDR3 is TGTGCCATCAGTGAGTCATTTGGCCTGACAGATACGCAGTATTTT. Residues: CAISESFGLTDTQYF. The genes are TRBV10-3 and TRBJ2-3; D ambiguous. CDR3 length: 15 residues. The germline CDR1 and CDR2 sequences are ENHRY and SYGVKD. V lost 0 bases and J lost 3, with 10 bases in between.

The DNA for the CDR3 is TGTGCCAGCAGTCTACCGACAGAAAGTGTGGTGTGGGGGGGCCTAGAGACCCAGTACTTC. This sequence encodes CASSLPTESVVWGGLETQYF. V and J are TRBV28 and TRBJ2-5; perhaps TRBD2 as D (7 bases). Germline CDR1 reads MDHEN; CDR2 reads SYDVKM. CDR3 length equals 20 residues. The V and J ends lost 5 bases and 4 bases respectively, with 32 bases between them.

This clonotype was seen more than once but under ten times. This sequence joins TRBV28 and TRBJ2-7; 9 bases match TRBD1. Losses at the gene ends were 3 bases for V and 3 bases for J; bases not matched to a gene: 15. The germline V gene has CDR1 MDHEN and CDR2 SYDVKM. The CDR3 is 18 amino acids. CDR3 nucleotides: TGTGCCAGCAGTTTGGGGGACAGGGTCCGCGCTAGGGACTACGAGCAGTACTTC. This translates into CASSLGDRVRARDYEQYF.

This clonotype was seen only a few times. V gene TRBV12-5 combines with J gene TRBJ2-5; 8 nucleotides match TRBD2. This CDR3 spans 18 amino acids. The germline gives CDR1 LGHNT, CDR2 FRNRAP. The junction had 16 bases not matched to a gene; V was cut back by 2 bases and J by 5 bases. CDR3 nucleotide sequence: TGTGCTAGTGGTTTGAGGTCTGTGGCGGGGGGAAGCGGGGAGACCCAGTACTTC. Translation gives CASGLRSVAGGSGETQYF.

The rearrangement links TRBV7-9 to TRBJ1-1; D gene unclear. The germline V gene encodes CDR1 SEHNR and CDR2 FQNEAQ (reference sequence). This CDR3 region has 15 residues. The V gene lost 1 base and the J gene lost 3 bases, with 12 bases spanning the gap. The CDR3 region is CASSLGWADDTEAFF. As DNA, the CDR3 is TGTGCCAGCAGCTTAGGGTGGGCAGATGACACTGAAGCTTTCTTT.

Many counts were recorded for this clonotype. This chain uses TRBV14 with TRBJ2-7; 10 bases are shared with TRBD2. J was trimmed by 2 bases and V by 3 bases; bases with no gene match: 4. The germline CDR1 and CDR2 sequences are SGHDN and FVKESK. This CDR3 spans 15 amino acids. The CDR3 DNA sequence: TGTGCCAGCAGCCACCGAGCGGGGGGGCCCTACGAGCAGTACTTC. It encodes CASSHRAGGPYEQYF.

J is TRBJ2-5 and V is TRBV6-5; D not certain. Trimming took 2 bases from V and 2 from J, leaving 15 bases between them. This CDR3 is built from 16 residues. CDR1 and CDR2 from the germline V gene are MNHEY and SVGAGI. CDR3 residues: CASSYDSMFRQETQYF. Here the CDR3 DNA reads TGTGCCAGCAGTTACGATTCGATGTTTAGGCAAGAGACCCAGTACTTC.

This sequence joins TRBV5-1 and TRBJ2-2; D is perhaps TRBD1 (6 bases). The CDR3 consists of 15 residues. V lost 4 bases and J 1 base, leaving 11 bases between the germline ends. Germline-derived CDR1 and CDR2 are SGHRS and YFSETQ. The CDR3: CASSGPGQNTGELFF. Written as DNA, the CDR3 is TGCGCCAGCAGCGGACCGGGACAGAACACCGGGGAGCTGTTTTTT.

The chain links TRBV7-2 to TRBJ2-3; D perhaps matches TRBD1 (5 bases). Germline CDR1 is SGHTA and CDR2 is FQGNSA. CDR3 length equals 13 residues. Trimming shortened V by 4 bases and J by 5 bases, and 10 bases separated the two germline ends. The CDR3 DNA is TGTGCCAGCAGCTCAGGGTTGGGAGATACGCAGTATTTT. Translation gives CASSSGLGDTQYF.

This rearrangement joins TRBV18 to TRBJ2-1, with TRBD1 matching over 10 bases. The CDR3 has 17 amino acids. With 4 bases clipped from V and 5 bases from J, the junction kept 11 bases outside the gene matches. Per the germline V gene, CDR1 is KGHSH and CDR2 is LQKENI. CDR3: CASSQRRDRGRHNEQFF. CDR3 coding DNA: TGTGCCAGCTCACAGCGCCGGGACAGGGGAAGGCACAATGAGCAGTTCTTC.

The chain couples TRBV20-1 to TRBJ2-3, with 7 nucleotides matching TRBD2. The CDR3 is 17 amino acids. Germline V gene data show CDR1 as DFQATT and CDR2 as SNEGSKA (reference sequence). Trimming took 3 bases from V and 1 from J; bases not matched to a gene: 13. DNA of the CDR3: TGCAGTGCTAGTGTCGGATGGGCGGGGGTAGGCACAGATACGCAGTATTTT. Translation gives CSASVGWAGVGTDTQYF.

This clonotype was observed many times. This rearrangement joins TRBV24-1 to TRBJ2-1, with D possibly matching TRBD1 (6 bases). CDR1 KGHDR and CDR2 SFDVKD come from the germline V gene. V was clipped by 1 base and J by 8 bases, with 11 bases between them. The CDR3 is 14 residues long. The CDR3, as DNA: TGTGCCACCAGTGATTTAGGTGAGGGGGATGAGCAGTTCTTC. Protein sequence: CATSDLGEGDEQFF.

The CDR3 DNA follows: TGCAGTGGAGTTAGCGGGGGGTACACAGATACGCAGTATTTT. It specifies CSGVSGGYTDTQYF. The genes are TRBV20-1 and TRBJ2-3; 10 nucleotides line up with TRBD2. Germline loops: CDR1 DFQATT, CDR2 SNEGSKA (reference sequence). J lost 2 bases, V lost 7 bases, and 6 bases had no gene match. The CDR3 totals 14 residues.

This clonotype came up a few times. The V gene is TRBV7-3, the J gene TRBJ2-1; D might be TRBD1 (6 bases). V lost 0 bases and J lost 1, with 13 bases in between. The CDR3 contains 17 residues. Germline CDR1 is SGHTA and CDR2 is FQGTGA. The CDR3 reads CASSLTQGKVSYNEQFF. In DNA, the CDR3 is TGTGCCAGCAGCTTAACGCAGGGGAAGGTGTCCTACAATGAGCAGTTCTTC.

The chain joins TRBV7-2 to TRBJ1-1, with TRBD1 as a possible D gene (5 bases). V gave up 1 base and J gave up 0 bases, with 15 bases separating them. CDR3 size: 17 residues. Germline V lookup: CDR1 SGHTA, CDR2 FQGNSA. CDR3 sequence reads: CASSLVRDGGLNTEAFF. The CDR3 nucleotides are TGTGCCAGCAGCTTAGTAAGGGACGGAGGTTTGAACACTGAAGCTTTCTTT.

The CDR3 sequence is CASSLSQGWGTTEAFF. CDR3 coding DNA: TGCGCCAGCAGCTTGTCGCAGGGTTGGGGGACGACTGAAGCTTTCTTT. V is TRBV5-1 and J is TRBJ1-1; D may be TRBD1 (5 bases). Germline CDR1 reads SGHRS; CDR2 reads YFSETQ. The CDR3 runs to 16 residues. Trimming cost V 1 base and J 5 bases, with 18 bases left between them.

This clonotype was recorded a few times. V is TRBV29-1 and J is TRBJ2-1; D unresolved. Trimming took off 7 bases at V and 9 bases at J, with 13 bases between the two ends. CDR1 is SQVTM and CDR2 is ANQGSEA in the germline V gene. This CDR3 has 11 amino acids. The CDR3 reads CSAALGGEQFF. CDR3 DNA sequence: TGCAGCGCGGCCTTGGGTGGTGAGCAGTTCTTC.

This clonotype was detected a few times. The V and J genes are TRBV4-2 and TRBJ2-5, with D unclear. CDR1 is LGHNA and CDR2 is YNFKEQ in the germline V gene. With 0 bases removed from V and 5 bases from J, the gap between germline ends came to 19 bases. This CDR3 region has 17 residues. CDR3 bases: TGTGCCAGCAGCCAAGATACGCAGAATGGCGCTTTGGAGACCCAGTACTTC. It translates to CASSQDTQNGALETQYF.